This TCR beta chain stems from a study of response to subunit inactivated influenza vaccine. Study observations and caveats: T cells newly recruited by each seasonal influenza vaccination are few, the authors suggested.

Remarks on this clonotype: Its antigen is unknown.

Germline V gene data show CDR1 as SGHRS and CDR2 as YFSETQ. The length of the CDR3 is 14 residues. V trimming: 7 bases; J trimming: 4 bases; junction bases outside the gene matches: 9. TCRdb reanalysed the RT-PCR reads using MiXCR and keeps one entry per CDR3 protein. Here the sample spans about 780,000 distinct CDR3 sequences, about 18% being singletons. J is TRBJ1-1 and V is TRBV5-1; 8 nucleotides match TRBD1. The receptor comes from a man aged 45-65 years who received an inactivated influenza vaccine. The material was PBMCs from blood, obtained roughly 5 days after vaccination. The CDR3 is CASASTGDRTEAFF. CDR3 coding DNA: TGCGCCAGCGCTTCGACAGGGGACCGCACTGAAGCTTTCTTT.